This record looks at one TCR beta chain sequence and its context. A read error may explain this, as a much larger clone is one base away. Library construction for TCR beta used iRepertoire HTBI primers and Arm-PCR of CDR3 regions. One entry per CDR3 protein, called by TCRdb with MiXCR from the multiplex PCR reads. Of around 450,000 distinct CDR3 sequences in the sample, 15% were seen once. Described time point: newly diagnosed GD, antithyroid drugs for less than 3 months. PBMC RNA was the source of the TCR library. These data come from a study of regulatory T cells in long-lasting Graves disease. The same sample was also studied in work on T cells in Graves' hyperthyroidism and ophthalmopathy.

The sample in question was peripheral blood mononuclear cells (PBMCs), obtained at new diagnosis, from a patient treated with antithyroid drugs. This clonotype was obtained from a woman between 35 and 50 years old with Graves disease.

The CDR3: CASTWDRVNGQFF. CDR3 DNA sequence: TGTGCCAGCACCTGGGACAGGGTAAATGGGCAGTTCTTC. The V gene is TRBV2, the J gene TRBJ2-3; TRBD1 aligns across 9 bases. Near its end, the DNA agrees better with TRBJ2-1, so the J call may be wrong. The CDR3 is 13 residues long. Germline CDR1 and CDR2: SNHLY and FYNNEI.